These 20 T cell receptor beta chains were all obtained from the same sample, sequenced in a study of blood T cell repertoires in COVID-19. The method was immunoSEQ multiplex PCR; TCRdb's version includes in-frame clones alone and lacks a portion of them. This sample has 110,000 or so clones, with around 84% found just once. The sequenced sample consisted of peripheral blood. Source of these receptors: a woman aged 40-49 years with acute or convalescent COVID-19.

Of note for this clone: The same CDR3 is also encoded by other DNA sequences in this sample. The CDR3 sequence: CASSAQGSGNTIYF. In nucleotides, the CDR3 is TGTGCCAGCAGCGCTCAGGGATCTGGAAACACCATATATTTT. The chain combines TRBV9 with TRBJ1-3; possibly TRBD1 for D (5 bases). Germline V gene lookup returns CDR1 SGDLS and CDR2 YYNGEE. The CDR3 length is 14 residues. The ends were cut back, 3 bases at V and 1 base at J, with 8 bases in the middle.

The gene calls are TRBV29-1 and TRBJ2-3, with a possible D match to TRBD2 (5 bases). The germline CDR1 and CDR2 sequences are SQVTM and ANQGSEA. The CDR3 runs to 12 residues. V was trimmed by 3 bases and J by 1 base, leaving 5 bases between them. The DNA of the CDR3 is TGCAGCGTTGACGGGGGCACAGATACGCAGTATTTT. This sequence encodes CSVDGGTDTQYF.

The rearrangement joins TRBV6-5 to TRBJ2-1, with 10 bases identical to TRBD2. There are 15 residues in the CDR3. Germline values: CDR1 MNHEY, CDR2 SVGAGI. The trim removed 2 bases at V and 6 bases at J, leaving 4 bases unmatched. The DNA of the CDR3 is TGTGCCAGCAGTTACCTCCCTAGCGGGGGCAATGAGCAGTTCTTC. Translating it yields CASSYLPSGGNEQFF.

This clone was seen a few times. V is TRBV5-1 and J is TRBJ1-1, with 9 positions matching TRBD1. Unmatched junction bases numbered 9, after V lost 5 bases and J lost 7 bases. The CDR3 runs to 14 residues. Looked up from germline, CDR1 is SGHRS and CDR2 is YFSETQ. The CDR3 bases are TGCGCCAGCAGGCCTAGGACAGGGGTAAATGAAGCTTTCTTT. As protein: CASRPRTGVNEAFF.

The chain carries TRBV27 and TRBJ2-1, with D uncertain. The length of the CDR3 is 13 residues. Per the germline V gene, CDR1 is MNHEY and CDR2 is SMNVEV (reference sequence). Trimming pared 7 bases from V and 0 bases from J, leaving 7 bases between. CDR3 nucleotides: TGTGCCAGCAAGCTGAGCTCCTACAATGAGCAGTTCTTC. Residues: CASKLSSYNEQFF.

The chain carries TRBV5-1 and TRBJ2-7; 8 bases line up with TRBD1. The CDR3 contains 13 residues. J gave up 6 bases and V 4 bases, and 6 bases lay outside the gene matches. Germline V gives CDR1 SGHRS, CDR2 YFSETQ. In nucleotides, the CDR3 is TGCGCCAGCAGCATTCGACAGGGGTCCGAGCAGTACTTC. Translation gives CASSIRQGSEQYF. Looking up the rest from reference TRBV5-1 and TRBJ2-7 gives the full variable domain: KAGVTQTPRYLIKTRGQQVTLSCSPISGHRSVSWYQQTPGQGLQFLFEYFSETQRNKGNFPGRFSGRQFSNSRSEMNVSTLELGDSALYLCASSIRQGSEQYFGPGTRLTVT.

The chain employs TRBV30 and TRBJ1-6, with 8 bases matching TRBD1. V was pared by 2 bases and J by 6 bases, with 6 bases of the junction left unmatched. The germline gives CDR1 GTSNPN, CDR2 SVGIG (reference sequence). This CDR3 has 15 amino acids. The CDR3 protein is CAWSQTGAANSPLHF. As DNA, the CDR3 is TGTGCCTGGAGTCAGACAGGGGCGGCTAATTCACCCCTCCACTTT.

This clone was found a few times. V gene TRBV5-1 combines with J gene TRBJ2-7; TRBD1 matches 9 bases. Trimming took 5 bases from V and 4 from J; bases not matched to a gene: 7. There are 14 residues in the CDR3. Germline V gene lookup returns CDR1 SGHRS and CDR2 YFSETQ. The CDR3 DNA is TGCGCCAGCAGTGAGGACAGGGGTGGATACGAGCAGTACTTC. Translated: CASSEDRGGYEQYF.

The chain employs TRBV5-1 and TRBJ2-3; tentative D call: TRBD2 (5 bases). Germline lookup yields CDR1 SGHRS and CDR2 YFSETQ. The V end was cut by 4 bases, the J end by 2 bases, with 11 bases between. The CDR3 runs to 14 residues. The CDR3 sequence is CASSAGGSTDTQYF. CDR3 bases: TGCGCCAGCAGCGCTGGCGGGTCCACAGATACGCAGTATTTT.

This clone was counted a single time. The rearrangement uses TRBV7-9 and TRBJ1-2; 9 nucleotides align to TRBD1. Germline V gives CDR1 SEHNR, CDR2 FQNEAQ (reference sequence). This CDR3 region has 13 residues. V shed 5 bases, J shed 8 bases, and the junction held 6 bases outside the gene matches. The CDR3 DNA reads TGTGCCAGCAGCCCTACAGGGGGCCTGGGCTACACCTTC. It specifies CASSPTGGLGYTF.

The rearrangement uses TRBV5-4 and TRBJ2-3; a weak D match, TRBD1 (6 bases). Trimming shortened V by 9 bases and J by 0 bases, and 14 bases separated the two germline ends. CDR1 is SGHNT, CDR2 YYREEE, per germline (reference sequence). CDR3 size: 14 residues. CDR3 sequence reads: CATQTTGSTDTQYF. The CDR3 DNA reads TGTGCCACCCAAACTACAGGGAGCACAGATACGCAGTATTTT.

The chain has TRBV6-5 and TRBJ1-5, with D uncertain. Trimming left V 2 bases short and J 1 base short, with 6 bases between. Per the germline V gene, CDR1 is MNHEY and CDR2 is SVGAGI. The CDR3 sequence is 14 residues long. This chain's CDR3 is CASSYQKSNQPQHF. Written as DNA, the CDR3 is TGTGCCAGCAGTTACCAAAAAAGCAATCAGCCCCAGCATTTT.

This clone was seen more than once but under ten times. The chain is built from TRBV7-2 and TRBJ2-1; D remains unclear. The V and J ends lost 4 bases and 5 bases respectively, with 15 bases between them. The CDR3 has 15 residues. Germline assignment: CDR1 SGHTA and CDR2 FQGNSA. CDR3 DNA sequence: TGTGCCAGCAGCTCCCATCGAGTTTTCAACAATGAGCAGTTCTTC. Translating it yields CASSSHRVFNNEQFF.

This clone was seen only once. The chain uses TRBV28 and TRBJ1-5; D gene unclear. This CDR3 has 13 amino acids. Germline V lookup: CDR1 MDHEN, CDR2 SYDVKM. Deletions cut 6 bases from V and 0 bases from J, with 6 bases between. Here the CDR3 reads CASSRYSNQPQHF. In DNA, the CDR3 is TGTGCCAGCAGCAGGTATAGCAATCAGCCCCAGCATTTT.

This chain uses TRBV19 with TRBJ1-4; TRBD1 is a possible D gene (5 bases). Germline V gene lookup returns CDR1 LNHDA and CDR2 SQIVND (reference sequence). This CDR3 spans 14 amino acids. The V end was cut by 3 bases, the J end by 7 bases, with 12 bases between. CDR3 loop: CASSMGQEREKLFF. CDR3 DNA: TGTGCCAGTAGTATGGGGCAGGAGCGTGAAAAACTGTTTTTT.

The V gene is TRBV9, the J gene TRBJ1-4; TRBD1 matches at 9 bases. CDR1 is SGDLS and CDR2 is YYNGEE in the germline V gene. V shed 5 bases, J shed 8 bases, and the junction held 7 bases outside the gene matches. The CDR3 is made up of 14 amino acids. CDR3 sequence (DNA): TGTGCCAGCAGTACAGGGGGCCTCGAGGAAAAACTGTTTTTT. This sequence encodes CASSTGGLEEKLFF.

The table lists this clone with a few counts. The chain has TRBV6-5 and TRBJ2-2; D is perhaps TRBD2 (6 bases). The CDR3 has 15 residues. Trimming shortened V by 5 bases and J by 6 bases, and 16 bases separated the two germline ends. Germline CDR1 MNHEY, CDR2 SVGAGI. The DNA for the CDR3 is TGTGCCAGCAGTACGCCTGGCTGGGGGGCCGGGGAGCTGTTTTTT. Its translation is CASSTPGWGAGELFF.

The chain uses TRBV21-1 and TRBJ2-4; the table's D call, TRBD1, has no DNA check behind it. TRBV21-1 is a pseudogene locus. The CDR3 covers 19 residues. CDR3 DNA: TGTGCCAGCAGTAGACGGGACAGGGACCTATTAACGGCCAAAAACATTCAGTACTTC. It specifies CASSRRDRDLLTAKNIQYF.

The genes are TRBV5-6 and TRBJ1-1, with 8 bases matching TRBD1. Germline CDR1 is SGHDT and CDR2 is YYEEEE. This CDR3 comprises 15 residues. J was trimmed by 4 bases and V by 4 bases; bases with no gene match: 9. The CDR3 DNA follows: TGTGCCAGCAGCCTAAGACAGGGGTGGAGCACTGAAGCTTTCTTT. It yields the protein CASSLRQGWSTEAFF. The full variable domain, its missing parts supplied by reference TRBV5-6 and TRBJ1-1, is DAGVTQSPTHLIKTRGQQVTLRCSPKSGHDTVSWYQQALGQGPQFIFQYYEEEERQRGNFPDRFSGHQFPNYSSELNVNALLLGDSALYLCASSLRQGWSTEAFFGQGTRLTVV.

This clone was picked up a small number of times. The chain employs TRBV5-1 and TRBJ1-1; D not resolved. Looked up from germline, CDR1 is SGHRS and CDR2 is YFSETQ. CDR3 size: 14 residues. Trimming removed 4 bases from V and 1 base from J, with 11 bases in between. DNA for the CDR3: TGCGCCAGCAGCCCCGACGGGTCGAACACTGAAGCTTTCTTT. It translates to CASSPDGSNTEAFF.